This T cell receptor beta chain was sequenced in a study of cytomegalovirus exposure and HLA in healthy donors. The CDR3 extends over 16 amino acids. Trimming took off 6 bases at V and 2 bases at J, with 17 bases between the two ends. Germline CDR1 reads MDHEN; CDR2 reads SYDVKM. The table came from immunoSEQ multiplex PCR; TCRdb's copy has only in-frame clones and leaves some out. Here the sample spans over 85,000 clones, around nine tenths being singletons. The genes are TRBV28 and TRBJ2-1, with D possibly being TRBD2 (5 bases). The sequence was collected from a woman in her 30s in good health and CMV-seropositive. Input material: PBMCs. As DNA, the CDR3 is TGTGCCAGCAGCCTAACCGGGAAGATGACCTACAATGAGCAGTTCTTC. Its translation: CASSLTGKMTYNEQFF. The full variable domain, rest sourced from reference TRBV28 and TRBJ2-1, is DVKVTQSSRYLVKRTGEKVFLECVQDMDHENMFWYRQDPGLGLRLIYFSYDVKMKEKGDIPEGYSVSREKKERFSLILESASTNQTSMYLCASSLTGKMTYNEQFFGPGTRLTVL.